This T cell receptor (beta chain) was recovered during a study of radiation and T cells in renal cell carcinoma. The study's findings and limits: In blood, top tumor clones expanded by 2 weeks, shrinking by 4.

Germline-derived CDR1 and CDR2 are MNHEY and SMNVEV (reference sequence). This CDR3 region has 12 residues. Deletions cut 3 bases from V and 8 bases from J, with 5 bases between. Time point described: baseline pretreatment blood. Treatment reported: 15 Gy SBRT to primary tumor, nephrectomy 4 weeks later. Serial blood draws occurred at baseline and 2 and 4 weeks post-SBRT. This renal cell carcinoma was of the clear cell type. Notes on this clone: The antigen remains unidentified.

TCRdb's copy holds only in-frame clones and misses some; the assay was immunoSEQ multiplex PCR. The sample lists 150,000 or so clones; approximately 90% were seen once. The V gene is TRBV27, the J gene TRBJ1-6, with D hard to call. The sequence derives from a woman in her seventies with renal cell carcinoma. The specimen was blood, collected from a patient whose treatment included radiotherapy and nephrectomy. The CDR3 here is CASSFTDSPLHF. The CDR3 nucleotides are TGTGCCAGCAGTTTTACGGATTCACCCCTCCACTTT.